This T cell receptor (beta chain) was sequenced during a study of cytotoxic CD8 clonotypes in ibrutinib-treated CLL. Overall study context: Of the patients, about twelve were relapsed/refractory, around 16 treatment-naive and 17 IGHV unmutated. With a range of 6 to 36, the median treatment time before response samples were taken was about twelve months. General observations from the study: At the start, clonality exceeded age-matched healthy donors and followed circulating CD8+ T-cell counts. Rising at ibrutinib response, clonality subsequently fell back toward baseline at progression.

Profiling relied on immunoSEQ multiplex PCR, and the TCRdb table lists in-frame clones only, not all of them. The sample has around 300,000 clones, about 77% seen once. Germline-derived CDR1 and CDR2 are SGHTA and FQGNSA. The CDR3 length is 15 residues. The junction had 10 bases not matched to a gene; V was cut back by 2 bases and J by 10 bases. This clone has a handful of counts. Its antigen remains unidentified. This chain connects TRBV7-2 to TRBJ2-1; the match to TRBD2 covers 8 bases. This receptor was taken from a human donor with chronic lymphocytic leukemia. The sequenced sample was PBMCs, obtained before ibrutinib treatment. DNA for the CDR3: TGTGCCAGCAGCTTACAGGGACTAGTTCTTGTGGAGCAGTTCTTC. Its translation is CASSLQGLVLVEQFF.